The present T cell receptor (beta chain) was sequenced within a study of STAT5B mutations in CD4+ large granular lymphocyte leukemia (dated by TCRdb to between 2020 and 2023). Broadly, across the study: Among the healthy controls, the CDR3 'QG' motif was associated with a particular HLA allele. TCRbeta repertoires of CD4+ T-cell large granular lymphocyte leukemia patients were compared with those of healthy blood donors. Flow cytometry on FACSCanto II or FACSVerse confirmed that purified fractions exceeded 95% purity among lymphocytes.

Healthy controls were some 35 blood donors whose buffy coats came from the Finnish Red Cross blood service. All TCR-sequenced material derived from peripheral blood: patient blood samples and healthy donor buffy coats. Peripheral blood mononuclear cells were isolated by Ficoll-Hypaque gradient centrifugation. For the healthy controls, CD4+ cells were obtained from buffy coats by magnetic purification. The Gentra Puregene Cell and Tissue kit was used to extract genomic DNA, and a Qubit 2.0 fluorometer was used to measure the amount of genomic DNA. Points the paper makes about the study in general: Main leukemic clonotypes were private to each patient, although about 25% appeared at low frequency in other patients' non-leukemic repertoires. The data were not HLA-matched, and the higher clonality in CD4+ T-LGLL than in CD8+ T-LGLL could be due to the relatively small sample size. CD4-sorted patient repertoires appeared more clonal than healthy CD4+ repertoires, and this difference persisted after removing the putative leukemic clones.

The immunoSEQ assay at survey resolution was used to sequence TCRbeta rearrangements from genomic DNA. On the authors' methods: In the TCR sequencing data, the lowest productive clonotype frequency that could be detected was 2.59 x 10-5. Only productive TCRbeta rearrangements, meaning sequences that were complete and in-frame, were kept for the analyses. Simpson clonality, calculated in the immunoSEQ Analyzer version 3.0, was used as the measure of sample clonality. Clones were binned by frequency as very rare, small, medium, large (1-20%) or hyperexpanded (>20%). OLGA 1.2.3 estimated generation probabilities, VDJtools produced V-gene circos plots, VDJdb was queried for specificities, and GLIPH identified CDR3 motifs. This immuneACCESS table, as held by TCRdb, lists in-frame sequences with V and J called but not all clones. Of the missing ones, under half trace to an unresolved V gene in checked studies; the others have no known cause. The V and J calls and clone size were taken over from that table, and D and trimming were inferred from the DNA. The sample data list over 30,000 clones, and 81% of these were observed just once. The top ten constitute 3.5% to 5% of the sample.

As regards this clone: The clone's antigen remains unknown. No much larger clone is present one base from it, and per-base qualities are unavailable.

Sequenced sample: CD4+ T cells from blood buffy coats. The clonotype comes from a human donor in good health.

The CDR3 protein is CASSPRGAGETQYF. The DNA sequence reads TGCGCCAGCAGCCCGCGGGGGGCGGGAGAGACCCAGTACTTC. Here the chain combines TRBV4-1 and TRBJ2-5, and 8 junctional nucleotides match TRBD2. The cysteine opens and the phenylalanine closes a CDR3 of 14 amino acids. CDR3 DNA is the only sequence kept; it has 42 bases, read in frame from the first base. CDR1 and CDR2 are drawn from the germline V gene: MGHRA, YSYEKL. Germline trimming amounts to 4 bases on V and 4 bases on J, with 5 as the count of junction bases outside the gene matches.